The clone carrying this T cell receptor (beta chain) has a single count. The antigen remains undetermined. Mismatch with germline at one junction end may stem from a read error. The sample belongs to a study of cytomegalovirus exposure and HLA in healthy donors. Study conclusions and caveats: Overall, approximately 150 TCR beta chains were annotated as cytomegalovirus-associated. In a later analysis, CMV-associated beta chains were mostly HLA-associated, it appeared. Common viral pathogens seemed to be connected with several of the most significant clusters, according to a later analysis. Confirmation in vitro established that a few CMV-associated chains were specific for CMV antigens.

In the PCR, 60 Vbeta and 13 Jbeta primers were used. Measured with immunoSEQ multiplex PCR; TCRdb has only the in-frame clones, and not every one. The sample has about 130,000 clones; around 86% are singletons. Sequencing was carried out using PBMCs. This clonotype was sampled from a woman in her fifties or sixties in good health and CMV-seropositive.

CDR3 nucleotides: TGTGTCAGCAGCTTCGGTCGCAATGAGCAGTTCTTC. Amino acid sequence: CVSSFGRNEQFF. The chain joins TRBV7-2 to TRBJ2-1; D ambiguous. The CDR3 extends over 12 amino acids. Germline V gene lookup returns CDR1 SGHTA and CDR2 FQGNSA.